Given below is one T cell receptor (beta chain) in context. These data originate in a study of blood T cell repertoires in COVID-19. About the research overall: From T cells, B-cell-depleted T cells, or PBMCs came the material, which was cDNA or gDNA.

Sequenced by immunoSEQ multiplex PCR; TCRdb stores in-frame clones only, minus some. This table has some 120,000 clones, 80% appearing once. The CDR3 runs 12 residues. With 8 bases removed from V and 0 bases from J, the gap between germline ends came to 8 bases. The germline V gene has CDR1 LNHNV and CDR2 YYDKDF (reference sequence). The origin of this receptor is a man aged 70 or older with acute or convalescent COVID-19. The sample taken for sequencing was peripheral blood. The chain employs TRBV15 and TRBJ2-7; TRBD2 might be the D (5 bases). CDR3 protein: CATGSGSYEQYF. As DNA, the CDR3 is TGTGCCACCGGGAGCGGCTCCTACGAGCAGTACTTC. The whole variable domain, filled in from reference TRBV15 and TRBJ2-7, reads DAMVIQNPRYQVTQFGKPVTLSCSQTLNHNVMYWYQQKSSQAPKLLFHYYDKDFNNEADTPDNFQSRRPNTSFCFLDIRSPGLGDTAMYLCATGSGSYEQYFGPGTRLTVT.